This T cell receptor beta chain was retrieved from a study of T-cell reconstitution after alpha-beta-depleted transplantation in children listed by TCRdb under 2016. General notes on the study: Using TCR repertoire profiling, the study followed T-cell immune reconstitution in a quantitative way in children after TCRalphabeta/CD19-depleted allogeneic hematopoietic cell transplantation. On the study overall, not on this receptor specifically: The apparently early alphabetaT-cell count recovery about two months after transplant was reportedly dependent on only several hundred rapidly expanded clones derived from non-depleted graft cells. The high TCRbeta diversity at day 60 in some patients was ascribed to recipient T cells and intrathymic progenitors that had survived conditioning. Over subsequent months, a decline in hyperexpanded clone frequencies was noted, and after one year, T-cell counts and TCRbeta diversity were mostly ascribed to newly produced T cells.

Remarks on this clonotype: Its antigen is unknown. No much larger clone exists at a distance of one base, and base qualities are not known.

Receptor libraries were prepared by PCR. Sequencing took place on an Illumina HiSeq 2500. To normalize quantification of the TCRbeta repertoire, the TCR libraries were built with molecular barcoding that relied on unique molecular identifiers. TCRdb took the public reads, trimmed them with fastp at Q25, ran MiXCR for clone calling and kept in-frame beta chains. Rows matching on CDR3 protein sequence are summarized as one entry with the most common DNA and genes. The sample table lists about 980,000 distinct CDR3 sequences, 25% to 30% of them with a count of one. The top ten clones comprise over 25% of the sample. The treatment or condition label for this specimen denotes: allogeneic hematopoietic cell transplantation with graft depleted of TCRalphabeta T cells and CD19 B cells. The children who served as transplant recipients had been given grafts of TCRalphabeta/CD19-depleted allogeneic hematopoietic cells.

The CDR3 runs 14 amino acids, cysteine and phenylalanine included. Only the CDR3 region is kept as DNA, spanning 42 bases read in frame from base 1. In the germline V gene, CDR1 corresponds to SGHRS and CDR2 to YFSETQ. Germline trimming amounts to 0 bases on V and 3 bases on J, with 0 as the count of junction bases outside the gene matches. The receptor chain draws on TRBV5-1 and TRBJ2-5, and 9 junctional nucleotides match TRBD2. This clonotype was sampled from a boy in the first two years of life who had a stem cell transplant for SCID, so the T cells may come from the graft donor. The sequences come from PBMCs, mostly from graft donor cells, collected 360 days after TCRalphabeta/CD19-depleted stem cell transplant. The DNA sequence is TGCGCCAGCAGCTTGGCTAGCGGGGAAGAGACCCAGTACTTC. It is translated as CASSLASGEETQYF.